This section outlines one T cell receptor (beta chain) sequence together with its context. These data originate in a study of blood T cell dynamics during melanoma immunotherapy. Looking at the study overall: Metastatic melanoma patients received first-line pembrolizumab or nivolumab plus ipilimumab.

The V gene's germline CDR1 is SGHAT and CDR2 FQNNGV. V trimming: 5 bases; J trimming: 4 bases; junction bases outside the gene matches: 8. This CDR3 is built from 16 residues. The time point was: week 3, after first cycle of checkpoint inhibitor. One draw preceded checkpoint blockade; another followed its first cycle at week 3. Response was assessed by RECIST 1.1 at 12 weeks, except a couple of rapid progressors. Prior systemic cancer therapy, immunosuppressant use and other active malignancies excluded patients. Data came from immunoSEQ multiplex PCR; TCRdb stores just in-frame clones and leaves some out. The table lists roughly 12,000 clones, roughly 84% of them singletons.

The origin of this receptor is a human donor with melanoma. This chain connects TRBV11-2 to TRBJ2-3; the match to TRBD2 covers 11 bases. The sample was blood, taken from a patient treated with checkpoint blockade. The DNA of the CDR3 is TGTGCCAGCAGCGTTATAGCGGGGGGGCTTGCAGATACGCAGTATTTT. It codes for CASSVIAGGLADTQYF.